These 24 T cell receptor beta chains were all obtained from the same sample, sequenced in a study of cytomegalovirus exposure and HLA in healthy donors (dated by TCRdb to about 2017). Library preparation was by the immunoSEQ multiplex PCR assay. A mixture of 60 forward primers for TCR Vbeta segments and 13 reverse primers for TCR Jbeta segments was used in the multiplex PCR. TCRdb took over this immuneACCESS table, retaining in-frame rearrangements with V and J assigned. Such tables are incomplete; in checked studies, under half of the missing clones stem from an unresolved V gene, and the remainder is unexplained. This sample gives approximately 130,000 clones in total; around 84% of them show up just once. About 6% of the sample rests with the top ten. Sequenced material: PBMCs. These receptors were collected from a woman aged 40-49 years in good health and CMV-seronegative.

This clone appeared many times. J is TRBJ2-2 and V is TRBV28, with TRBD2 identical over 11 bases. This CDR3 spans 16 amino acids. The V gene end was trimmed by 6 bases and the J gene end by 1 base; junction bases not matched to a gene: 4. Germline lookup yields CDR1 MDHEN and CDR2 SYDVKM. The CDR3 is CASSLSGRGNTGELFF. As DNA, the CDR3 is TGTGCCAGCAGCCTTAGCGGGAGGGGGAACACCGGGGAGCTGTTTTTT.

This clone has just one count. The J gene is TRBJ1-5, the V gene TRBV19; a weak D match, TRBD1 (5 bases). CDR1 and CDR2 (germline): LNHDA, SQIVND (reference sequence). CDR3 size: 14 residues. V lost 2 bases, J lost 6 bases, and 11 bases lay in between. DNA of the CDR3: TGTGCCAGTAGTATATCTGGGGCGGCTCAGCCCCAGCATTTT. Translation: CASSISGAAQPQHF. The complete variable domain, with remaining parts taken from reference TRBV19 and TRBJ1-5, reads DGGITQSPKYLFRKEGQNVTLSCEQNLNHDAMYWYRQDPGQGLRLIYYSQIVNDFQKGDIAEGYSVSREKKESFPLTVTSAQKNPTAFYLCASSISGAAQPQHFGDGTRLSIL.

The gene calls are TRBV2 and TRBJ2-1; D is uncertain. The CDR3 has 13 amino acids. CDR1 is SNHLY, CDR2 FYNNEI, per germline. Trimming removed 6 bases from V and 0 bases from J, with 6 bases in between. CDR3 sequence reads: CASSSSSYNEQFF. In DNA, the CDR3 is TGTGCCAGCAGCTCTAGCTCCTACAATGAGCAGTTCTTC.

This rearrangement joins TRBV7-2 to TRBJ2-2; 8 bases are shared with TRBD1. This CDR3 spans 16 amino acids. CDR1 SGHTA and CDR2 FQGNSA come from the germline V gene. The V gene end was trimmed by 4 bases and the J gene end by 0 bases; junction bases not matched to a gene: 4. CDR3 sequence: CASSYTGGTNTGELFF. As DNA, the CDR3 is TGTGCCAGCAGCTATACAGGGGGGACGAACACCGGGGAGCTGTTTTTT.

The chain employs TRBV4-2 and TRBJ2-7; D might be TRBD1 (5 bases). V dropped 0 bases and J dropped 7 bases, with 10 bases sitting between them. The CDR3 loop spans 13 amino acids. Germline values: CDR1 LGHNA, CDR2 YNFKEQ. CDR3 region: CASSQDTGLEQYF. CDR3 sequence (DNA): TGTGCCAGCAGCCAAGATACAGGCTTGGAGCAGTACTTC.

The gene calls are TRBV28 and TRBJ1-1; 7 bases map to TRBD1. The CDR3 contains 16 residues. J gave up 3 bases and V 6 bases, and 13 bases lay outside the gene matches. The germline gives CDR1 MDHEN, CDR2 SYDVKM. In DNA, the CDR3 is TGTGCCAGCAGGCGCAGACTCCGGGACAGACACACTGAAGCTTTCTTT. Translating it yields CASRRRLRDRHTEAFF.

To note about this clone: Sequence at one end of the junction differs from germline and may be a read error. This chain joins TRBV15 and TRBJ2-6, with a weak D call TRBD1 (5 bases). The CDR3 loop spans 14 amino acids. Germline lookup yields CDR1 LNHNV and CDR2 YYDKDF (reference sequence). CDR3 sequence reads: CATSRDNGANGLTF. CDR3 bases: TGTGCCACCAGCAGGGACAATGGGGCCAACGGCCTGACTTTC.

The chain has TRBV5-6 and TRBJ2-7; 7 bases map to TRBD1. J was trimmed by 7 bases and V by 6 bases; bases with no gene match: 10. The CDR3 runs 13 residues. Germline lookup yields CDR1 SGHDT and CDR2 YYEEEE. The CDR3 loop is CASNLQTGPEQYF. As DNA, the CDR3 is TGTGCCAGCAACCTCCAGACAGGGCCAGAGCAGTACTTC.

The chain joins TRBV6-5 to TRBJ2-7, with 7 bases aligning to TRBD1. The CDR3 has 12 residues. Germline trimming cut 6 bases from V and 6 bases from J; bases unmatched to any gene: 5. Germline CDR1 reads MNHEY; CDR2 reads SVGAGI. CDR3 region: CASSQTGREQYF. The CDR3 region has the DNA TGTGCCAGCAGCCAGACAGGGCGCGAGCAGTACTTC.

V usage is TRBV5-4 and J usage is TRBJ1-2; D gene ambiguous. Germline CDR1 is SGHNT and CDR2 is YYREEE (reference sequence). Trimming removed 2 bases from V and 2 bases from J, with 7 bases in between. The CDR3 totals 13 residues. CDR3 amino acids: CASSFGKNYGYTF. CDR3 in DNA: TGTGCCAGCAGCTTCGGGAAGAACTATGGCTACACCTTC.

The CDR3 region is CASSRGGWETQYF. The CDR3 DNA reads TGTGCCAGCAGCCGCGGGGGGTGGGAGACCCAGTACTTC. The J gene is TRBJ2-5, the V gene TRBV2; the match to TRBD2 covers 8 bases. Germline V CDR1 and CDR2: SNHLY, FYNNEI. The CDR3 runs to 13 residues. With V trimmed by 6 bases and J by 5 bases, 5 bases remained unmatched.

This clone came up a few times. The CDR3 DNA is TGTGCCAGTAGTATCCCCCAGGGGAGCAATCAGCCCCAGCATTTT. Protein: CASSIPQGSNQPQHF. The chain recombines TRBV19 with TRBJ1-5; perhaps TRBD1 as D (6 bases). V lost 3 bases, J lost 1 base, and 10 bases lay in between. Germline loops: CDR1 LNHDA, CDR2 SQIVND (reference sequence). This CDR3 is 15 amino acids long.

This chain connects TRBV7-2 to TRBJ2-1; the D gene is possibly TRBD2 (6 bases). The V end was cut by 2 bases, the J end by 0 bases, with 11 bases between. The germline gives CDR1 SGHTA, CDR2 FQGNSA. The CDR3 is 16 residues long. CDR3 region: CASSLSRDFSYNEQFF. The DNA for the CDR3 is TGTGCCAGCAGCTTATCCCGGGACTTCTCCTACAATGAGCAGTTCTTC. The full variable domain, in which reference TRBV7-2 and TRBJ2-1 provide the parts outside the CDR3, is GAGVSQSPSNKVTEKGKDVELRCDPISGHTALYWYRQSLGQGLEFLIYFQGNSAPDKSGLPSDRFSAERTGGSVSTLTIQRTQQEDSAVYLCASSLSRDFSYNEQFFGPGTRLTVL.

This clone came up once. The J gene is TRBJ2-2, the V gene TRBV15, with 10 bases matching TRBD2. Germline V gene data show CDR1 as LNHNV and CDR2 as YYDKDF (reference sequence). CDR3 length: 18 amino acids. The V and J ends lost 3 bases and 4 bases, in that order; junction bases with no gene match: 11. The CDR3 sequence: CATSSGRRLAGATGELFF. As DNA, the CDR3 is TGTGCCACCAGCAGTGGCCGCAGGCTAGCGGGAGCCACCGGGGAGCTGTTTTTT.

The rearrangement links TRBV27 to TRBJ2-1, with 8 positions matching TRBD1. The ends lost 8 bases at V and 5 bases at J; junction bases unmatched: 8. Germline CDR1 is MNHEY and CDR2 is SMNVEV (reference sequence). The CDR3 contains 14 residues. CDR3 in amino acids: CASSSGTGDNEQFF. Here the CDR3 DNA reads TGTGCCAGCTCTTCCGGGACAGGCGACAATGAGCAGTTCTTC.

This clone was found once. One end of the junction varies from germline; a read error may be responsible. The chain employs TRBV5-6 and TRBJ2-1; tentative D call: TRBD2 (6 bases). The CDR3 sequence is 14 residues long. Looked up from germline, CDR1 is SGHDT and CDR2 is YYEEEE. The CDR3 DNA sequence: TGTGCCAGCAGCTGGAGCGGGTCCTATAATGAGCAGTTCTTC. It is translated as CASSWSGSYNEQFF.

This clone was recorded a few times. CDR3 region: CATSRDLIRVIGELFF. CDR3 coding DNA: TGTGCCACCAGCAGAGATTTAATCAGGGTCATCGGGGAGCTGTTTTTT. J is TRBJ2-2 and V is TRBV15, with D maybe TRBD1 (5 bases). CDR3 length: 16 amino acids. From germline, CDR1 is LNHNV and CDR2 YYDKDF (reference sequence). Deletions cut 0 bases from V and 7 bases from J, with 15 bases between.

The DNA for the CDR3 is TGTGCCAGCAGCTTAGTAGTGACTAGCGGGAACACCGGGGAGCTGTTTTTT. This codes for CASSLVVTSGNTGELFF. The chain uses TRBV7-3 and TRBJ2-2; 9 bases are a match to TRBD2. The CDR3 has 17 amino acids. CDR1 and CDR2 (germline): SGHTA, FQGTGA. After removal of 2 bases from V and 1 base from J, the junction contained 5 bases not matched to a gene.

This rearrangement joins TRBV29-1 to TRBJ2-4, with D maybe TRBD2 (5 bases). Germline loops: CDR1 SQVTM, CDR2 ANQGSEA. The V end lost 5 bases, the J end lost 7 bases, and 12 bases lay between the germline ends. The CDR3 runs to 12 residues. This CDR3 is CSVTDGGNIQYF. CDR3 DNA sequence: TGCAGCGTTACGGACGGCGGGAACATTCAGTACTTC. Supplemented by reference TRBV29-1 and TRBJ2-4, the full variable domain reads SAVISQKPSRDICQRGTSLTIQCQVDSQVTMMFWYRQQPGQSLTLIATANQGSEATYESGFVIDKFPISRPNLTFSTLTVSNMSPEDSSIYLCSVTDGGNIQYFGAGTRLSVL.

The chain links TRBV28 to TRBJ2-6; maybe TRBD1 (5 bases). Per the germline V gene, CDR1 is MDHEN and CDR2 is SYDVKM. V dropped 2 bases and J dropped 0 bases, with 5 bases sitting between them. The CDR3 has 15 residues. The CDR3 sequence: CASSLDSSGANVLTF. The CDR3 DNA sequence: TGTGCCAGCAGTTTAGACAGCTCTGGGGCCAACGTCCTGACTTTC.

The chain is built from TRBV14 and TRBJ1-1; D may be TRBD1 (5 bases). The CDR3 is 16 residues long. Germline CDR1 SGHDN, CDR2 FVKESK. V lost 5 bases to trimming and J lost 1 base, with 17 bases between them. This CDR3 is CASSEKKTVPNTEAFF. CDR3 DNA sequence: TGTGCCAGCAGCGAGAAAAAGACAGTTCCGAACACTGAAGCTTTCTTT.

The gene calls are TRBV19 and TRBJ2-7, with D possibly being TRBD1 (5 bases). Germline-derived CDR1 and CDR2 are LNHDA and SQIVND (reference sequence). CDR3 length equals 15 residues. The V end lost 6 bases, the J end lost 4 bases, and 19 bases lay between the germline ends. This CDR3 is CASSGWQGLSYEQYF. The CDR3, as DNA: TGTGCCAGTAGCGGTTGGCAGGGCCTCTCATACGAGCAGTACTTC.

The chain's CDR3 is CASSTGDWWPSGVNYGYTF. In nucleotides, the CDR3 is TGTGCCAGCAGCACGGGGGATTGGTGGCCAAGCGGCGTTAACTATGGCTACACCTTC. The chain has TRBV9 and TRBJ1-2; weak D call: TRBD1 (5 bases). The V gene lost 4 bases and the J gene lost 1 base, with 26 bases spanning the gap. The CDR3 loop spans 19 amino acids. Germline V gene lookup returns CDR1 SGDLS and CDR2 YYNGEE. Full variable domain (remainder filled in from reference TRBV9 and TRBJ1-2): DSGVTQTPKHLITATGQRVTLRCSPRSGDLSVYWYQQSLDQGLQFLIQYYNGEERAKGNILERFSAQQFPDLHSELNLSSLELGDSALYFCASSTGDWWPSGVNYGYTFGSGTRLTVV.

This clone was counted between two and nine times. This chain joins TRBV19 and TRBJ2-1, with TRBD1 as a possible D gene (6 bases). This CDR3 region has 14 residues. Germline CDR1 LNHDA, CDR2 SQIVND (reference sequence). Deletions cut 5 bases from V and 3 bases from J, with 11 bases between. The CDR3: CASSLGQFYNEQFF. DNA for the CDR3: TGTGCCAGTAGTCTTGGACAGTTCTACAATGAGCAGTTCTTC.